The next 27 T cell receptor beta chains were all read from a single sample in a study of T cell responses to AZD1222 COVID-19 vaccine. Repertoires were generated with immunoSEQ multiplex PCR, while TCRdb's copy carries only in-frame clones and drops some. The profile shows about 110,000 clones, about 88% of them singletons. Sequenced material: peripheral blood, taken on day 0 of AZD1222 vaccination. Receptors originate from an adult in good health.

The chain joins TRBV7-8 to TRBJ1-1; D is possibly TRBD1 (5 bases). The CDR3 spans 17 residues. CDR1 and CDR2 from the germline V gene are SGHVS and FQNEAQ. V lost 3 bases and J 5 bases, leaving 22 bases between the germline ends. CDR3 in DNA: TGTGCCAGCAGCTTTAATCCCTCCGGGACGGGGGGTACTGAAGCTTTCTTT. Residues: CASSFNPSGTGGTEAFF.

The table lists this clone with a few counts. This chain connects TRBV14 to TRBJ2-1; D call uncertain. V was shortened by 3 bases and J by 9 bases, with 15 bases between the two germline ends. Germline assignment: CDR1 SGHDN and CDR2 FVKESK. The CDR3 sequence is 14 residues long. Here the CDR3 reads CASSHRRTGSEQFF. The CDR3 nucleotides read TGTGCCAGCAGCCACCGCAGGACGGGCAGTGAGCAGTTCTTC.

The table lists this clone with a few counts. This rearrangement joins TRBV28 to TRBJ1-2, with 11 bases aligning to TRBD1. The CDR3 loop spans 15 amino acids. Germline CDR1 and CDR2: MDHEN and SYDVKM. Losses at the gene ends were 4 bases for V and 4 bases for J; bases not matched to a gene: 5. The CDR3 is CASSWGTGGGYGYTF. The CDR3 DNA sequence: TGTGCCAGCAGTTGGGGGACAGGGGGAGGCTATGGCTACACCTTC.

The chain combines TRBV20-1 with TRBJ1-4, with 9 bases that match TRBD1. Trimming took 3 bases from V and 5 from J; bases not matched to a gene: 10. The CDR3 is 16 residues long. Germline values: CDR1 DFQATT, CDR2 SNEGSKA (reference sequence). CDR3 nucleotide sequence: TGCAGTGCTAGTGAATACCAGGACAGGGGAAATGAAAAACTGTTTTTT. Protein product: CSASEYQDRGNEKLFF.

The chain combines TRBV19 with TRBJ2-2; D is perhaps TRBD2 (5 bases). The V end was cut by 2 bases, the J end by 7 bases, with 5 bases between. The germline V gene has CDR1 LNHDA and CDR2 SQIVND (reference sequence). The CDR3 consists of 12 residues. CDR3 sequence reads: CASSIRGGELFF. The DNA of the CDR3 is TGTGCCAGTAGTATACGGGGCGGGGAGCTGTTTTTT.

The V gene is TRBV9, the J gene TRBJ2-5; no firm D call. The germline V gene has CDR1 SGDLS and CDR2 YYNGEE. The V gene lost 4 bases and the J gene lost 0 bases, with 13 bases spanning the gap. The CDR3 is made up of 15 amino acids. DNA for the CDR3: TGTGCCAGCAGCACGAACCCAGGATACCAAGAGACCCAGTACTTC. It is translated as CASSTNPGYQETQYF.

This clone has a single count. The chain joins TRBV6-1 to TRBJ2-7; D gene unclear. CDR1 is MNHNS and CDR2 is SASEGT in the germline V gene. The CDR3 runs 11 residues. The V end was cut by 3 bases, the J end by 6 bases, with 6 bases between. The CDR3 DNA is TGTGCCAGCAGTGAGGGAAGCGAGCAGTACTTC. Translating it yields CASSEGSEQYF.

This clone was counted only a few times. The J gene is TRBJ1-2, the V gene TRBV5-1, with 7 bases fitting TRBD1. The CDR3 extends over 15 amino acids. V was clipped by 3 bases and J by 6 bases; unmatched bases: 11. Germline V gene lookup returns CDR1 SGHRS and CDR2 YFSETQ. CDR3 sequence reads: CASSSDPGTANGYTF. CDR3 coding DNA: TGCGCCAGCAGCTCCGACCCTGGGACAGCGAATGGCTACACCTTC.

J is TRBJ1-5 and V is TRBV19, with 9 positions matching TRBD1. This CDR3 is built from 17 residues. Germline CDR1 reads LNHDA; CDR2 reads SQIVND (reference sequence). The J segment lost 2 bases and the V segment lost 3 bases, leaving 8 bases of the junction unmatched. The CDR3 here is CASSISRRTGGNQPQHF. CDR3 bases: TGTGCCAGTAGTATCAGCAGAAGGACAGGGGGCAATCAGCCCCAGCATTTT.

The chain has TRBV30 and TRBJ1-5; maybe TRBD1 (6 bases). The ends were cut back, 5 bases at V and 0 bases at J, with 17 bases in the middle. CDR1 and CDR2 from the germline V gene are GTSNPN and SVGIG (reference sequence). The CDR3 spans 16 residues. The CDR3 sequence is CAWGGDTGFSNQPQHF. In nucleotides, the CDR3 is TGTGCCTGGGGGGGGGACACCGGATTTAGCAATCAGCCCCAGCATTTT.

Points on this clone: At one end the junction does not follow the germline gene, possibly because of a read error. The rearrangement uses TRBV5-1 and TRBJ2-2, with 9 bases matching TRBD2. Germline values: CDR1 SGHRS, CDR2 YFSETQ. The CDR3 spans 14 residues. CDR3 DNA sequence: TGCGCCAGCCGCTTAGCGGGAGAGACCGGGGAGCTGTTTTTT. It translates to CASRLAGETGELFF.

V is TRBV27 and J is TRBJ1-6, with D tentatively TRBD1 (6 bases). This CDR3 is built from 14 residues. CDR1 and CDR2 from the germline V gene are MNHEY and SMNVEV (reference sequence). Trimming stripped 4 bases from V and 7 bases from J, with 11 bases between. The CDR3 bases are TGTGCCAGCAGTTGGGGGGCCGTAAATTCACCCCTCCACTTT. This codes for CASSWGAVNSPLHF.

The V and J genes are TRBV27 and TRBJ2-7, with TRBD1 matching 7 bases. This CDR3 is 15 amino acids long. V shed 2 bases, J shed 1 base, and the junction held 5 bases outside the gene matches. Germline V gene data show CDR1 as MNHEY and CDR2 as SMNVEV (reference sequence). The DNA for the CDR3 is TGTGCCAGCAGTTTACAAGGGACAGCTTCCTACGAGCAGTACTTC. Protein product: CASSLQGTASYEQYF.

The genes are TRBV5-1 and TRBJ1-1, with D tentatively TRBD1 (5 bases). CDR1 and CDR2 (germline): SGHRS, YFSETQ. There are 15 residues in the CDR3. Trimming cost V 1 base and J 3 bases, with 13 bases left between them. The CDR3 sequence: CASSLRPGLHTEAFF. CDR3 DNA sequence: TGCGCCAGCAGCTTGCGGCCGGGACTTCACACTGAAGCTTTCTTT.

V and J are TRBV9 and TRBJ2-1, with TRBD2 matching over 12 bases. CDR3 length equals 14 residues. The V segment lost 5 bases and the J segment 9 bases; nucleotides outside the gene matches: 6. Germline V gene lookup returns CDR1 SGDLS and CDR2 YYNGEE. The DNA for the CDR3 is TGTGCCAGCAGTTCACTAGCGGGAGGATCTGAGCAGTTCTTC. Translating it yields CASSSLAGGSEQFF.

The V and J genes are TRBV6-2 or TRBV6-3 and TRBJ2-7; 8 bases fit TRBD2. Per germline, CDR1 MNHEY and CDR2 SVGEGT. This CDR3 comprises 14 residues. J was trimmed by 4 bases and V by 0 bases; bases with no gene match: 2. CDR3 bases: TGTGCCAGCAGTTACTCACGGGGGGGATACGAGCAGTACGTC. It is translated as CASSYSRGGYEQYV.

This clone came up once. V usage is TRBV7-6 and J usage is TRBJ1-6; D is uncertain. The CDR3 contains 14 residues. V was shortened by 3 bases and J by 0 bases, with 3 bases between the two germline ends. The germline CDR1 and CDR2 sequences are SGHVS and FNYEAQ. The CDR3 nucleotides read TGTGCCAGCAGCTTTAGCTCCTATAATTCACCCCTCCACTTT. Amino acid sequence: CASSFSSYNSPLHF.

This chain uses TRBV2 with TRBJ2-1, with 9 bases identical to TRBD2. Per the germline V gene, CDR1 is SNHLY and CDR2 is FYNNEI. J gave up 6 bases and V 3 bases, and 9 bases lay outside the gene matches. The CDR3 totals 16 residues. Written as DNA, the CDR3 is TGTGCCAGCAGTGAGCCTGGGACTAGCTGGGGCAATGAGCAGTTCTTC. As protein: CASSEPGTSWGNEQFF.

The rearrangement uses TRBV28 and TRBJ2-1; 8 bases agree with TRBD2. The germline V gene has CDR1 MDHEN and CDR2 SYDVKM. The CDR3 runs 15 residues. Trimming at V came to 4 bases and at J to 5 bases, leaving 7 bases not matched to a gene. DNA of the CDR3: TGTGCCAGCAGTTCGGGACTAGGAATCCACAATGAGCAGTTCTTC. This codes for CASSSGLGIHNEQFF.

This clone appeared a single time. Written as DNA, the CDR3 is TGTGCCAGTAGTATGGTTTCGGGCTCTGGAAACACCATATATTTT. Protein: CASSMVSGSGNTIYF. This chain connects TRBV19 to TRBJ1-3; D call uncertain. Germline V gene data show CDR1 as LNHDA and CDR2 as SQIVND (reference sequence). The CDR3 contains 15 residues. V lost 3 bases, J lost 0 bases, and 9 bases lay in between.

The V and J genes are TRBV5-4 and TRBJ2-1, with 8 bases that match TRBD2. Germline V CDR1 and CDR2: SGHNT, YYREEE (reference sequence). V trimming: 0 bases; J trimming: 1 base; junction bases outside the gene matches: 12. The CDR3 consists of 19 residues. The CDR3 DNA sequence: TGTGCCAGCAGCTTGGGTGTCCGGCGGGGGGAATGGTCCTACAATGAGCAGTTCTTC. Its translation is CASSLGVRRGEWSYNEQFF.

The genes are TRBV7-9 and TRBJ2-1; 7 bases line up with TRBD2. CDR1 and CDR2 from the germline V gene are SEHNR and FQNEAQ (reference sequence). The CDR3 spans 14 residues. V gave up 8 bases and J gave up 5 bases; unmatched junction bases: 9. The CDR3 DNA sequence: TGTGCCAGCCGAGCGGGGACTATTAACAATGAGCAGTTCTTC. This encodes CASRAGTINNEQFF. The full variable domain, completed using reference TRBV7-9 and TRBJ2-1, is DTGVSQNPRHKITKRGQNVTFRCDPISEHNRLYWYRQTLGQGPEFLTYFQNEAQLEKSRLLSDRFSAERPKGSFSTLEIQRTEQGDSAMYLCASRAGTINNEQFFGPGTRLTVL.

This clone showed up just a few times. The CDR3 nucleotides are TGTGCCAGCTCACTCTCGGGGGTTGAAGCTTTCTTT. It translates to CASSLSGVEAFF. The chain couples TRBV18 to TRBJ1-1, with D possibly TRBD1 on 5 matching bases. This CDR3 spans 12 amino acids. V gave up 4 bases and J gave up 7 bases, with 10 bases separating them. Per germline, CDR1 KGHSH and CDR2 LQKENI.

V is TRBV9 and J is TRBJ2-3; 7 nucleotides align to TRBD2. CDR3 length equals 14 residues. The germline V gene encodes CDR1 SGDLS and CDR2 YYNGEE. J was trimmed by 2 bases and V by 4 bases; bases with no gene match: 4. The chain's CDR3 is CASSLRDYTDTQYF. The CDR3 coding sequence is TGTGCCAGCAGCCTCCGGGACTACACAGATACGCAGTATTTT. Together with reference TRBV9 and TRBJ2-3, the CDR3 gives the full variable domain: DSGVTQTPKHLITATGQRVTLRCSPRSGDLSVYWYQQSLDQGLQFLIQYYNGEERAKGNILERFSAQQFPDLHSELNLSSLELGDSALYFCASSLRDYTDTQYFGPGTRLTVL.

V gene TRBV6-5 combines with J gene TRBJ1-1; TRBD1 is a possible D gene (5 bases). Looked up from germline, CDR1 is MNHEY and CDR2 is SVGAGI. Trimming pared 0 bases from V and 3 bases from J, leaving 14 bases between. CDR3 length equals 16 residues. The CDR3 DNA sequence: TGTGCCAGCAGTTACTCTGGGGCATTAAGGGACACTGAAGCTTTCTTT. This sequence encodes CASSYSGALRDTEAFF.

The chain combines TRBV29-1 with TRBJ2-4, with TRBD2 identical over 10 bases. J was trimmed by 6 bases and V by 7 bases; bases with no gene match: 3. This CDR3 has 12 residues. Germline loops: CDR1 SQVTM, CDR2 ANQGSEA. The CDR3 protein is CSAGTSANIQYF. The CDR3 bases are TGCAGCGCCGGGACTAGCGCAAACATTCAGTACTTC.

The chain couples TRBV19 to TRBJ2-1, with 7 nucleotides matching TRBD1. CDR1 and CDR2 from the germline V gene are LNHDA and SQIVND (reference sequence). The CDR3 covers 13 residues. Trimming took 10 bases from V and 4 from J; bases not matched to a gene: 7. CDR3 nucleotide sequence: TGTGCCACCACGACAGGGTTGTACAATGAGCAGTTCTTC. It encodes CATTTGLYNEQFF.